The 13 T cell receptor beta chains reported below all come from one sample, sequenced in a study of Graves' ophthalmopathy and Graves' hyperthyroidism. The TCR beta CDR3 regions underwent amplification from RNA transcripts. An opening RT-PCR round employed HTBI primers and preceded a second-round multiplex PCR. MiXCR was run by TCRdb on the multiplex PCR reads, yielding one entry per CDR3 protein. Of about 410,000 distinct CDR3 sequences in the sample, about 18% were seen once. Material for sequencing was peripheral blood. Source of these receptors: a young woman with Graves' ophthalmopathy.

This clonotype was recorded at least ten times. The rearrangement links TRBV20-1 to TRBJ2-2; D may be TRBD1 or TRBD2 (5 bases each). Trimming stripped 7 bases from V and 5 bases from J, with 11 bases between. The CDR3 sequence is 12 residues long. Germline lookup yields CDR1 DFQATT and CDR2 SNEGSKA (reference sequence). CDR3 coding DNA: TGCAGTGGTCGGGACGGGACCGGGGAGCTGTTTTTT. Translation gives CSGRDGTGELFF.

This clonotype was recorded many times. J is TRBJ2-7 and V is TRBV4-2, with unresolved D. Germline V gene data show CDR1 as LGHNA and CDR2 as YNFKEQ. This CDR3 has 13 residues. The ends were cut back, 0 bases at V and 4 bases at J, with 7 bases in the middle. The CDR3 loop is CASSQELRYEQYF. CDR3 DNA sequence: TGTGCCAGCAGCCAAGAACTGAGGTACGAGCAGTACTTC.

This clonotype was observed at least ten times. This chain connects TRBV3-1 to TRBJ2-7, with 8 bases aligning to TRBD2. CDR3 length: 15 residues. Trimming removed 6 bases from V and 3 bases from J; junction bases left unmatched: 10. From germline, CDR1 is LGHDT and CDR2 YNNKEL (reference sequence). The CDR3 protein is CASSPTKRGFYEQYF. CDR3 DNA sequence: TGTGCCAGCAGTCCGACTAAGCGGGGGTTCTACGAGCAGTACTTC.

This clonotype was detected many times. This sequence joins TRBV20-1 and TRBJ1-1; TRBD1 is a possible D gene (5 bases). This CDR3 spans 16 amino acids. V lost 6 bases, J lost 0 bases, and 20 bases lay in between. Looked up from germline, CDR1 is DFQATT and CDR2 is SNEGSKA (reference sequence). CDR3 sequence: CSAPGAGRLVNTEAFF. CDR3 in DNA: TGCAGTGCCCCCGGGGCAGGGAGACTGGTGAACACTGAAGCTTTCTTT.

In its sample, this clonotype was seen once. The rearrangement links TRBV25-1 to TRBJ2-2; D call uncertain. Germline V lookup: CDR1 MGHDK, CDR2 SYGVNS. Between the trimmed V and J ends, which lost 1 base and 9 bases, there was a span of 12 bases. The CDR3 runs to 14 residues. DNA of the CDR3: TGTGCCAGCAGTGAATCCGTAAGGGATCGGGAGCTGTTTTTT. Protein product: CASSESVRDRELFF.

This clonotype was observed a handful of times. The junction does not match germline at one end; this may be a read error. This chain joins TRBV20-1 and TRBJ2-7; 9 positions agree with TRBD2. The CDR3 has 12 residues. CDR1 and CDR2 (germline): DFQATT, SNEGSKA (reference sequence). CDR3 in DNA: TGCAGTGCCAGAGGGACTAGCCTCGAGCAGTACTTC. Its translation is CSARGTSLEQYF.

This clonotype came up many times. The CDR3 bases are TGTGCCAGCAGCTTGCCCGACGGGACAGAAGAGACCCAGTACTTC. Residues: CASSLPDGTEETQYF. V gene TRBV11-2 combines with J gene TRBJ2-5; 7 positions match TRBD1. V gave up 3 bases and J gave up 3 bases; unmatched junction bases: 7. Germline loops: CDR1 SGHAT, CDR2 FQNNGV. The CDR3 consists of 15 residues.

This clonotype was detected many times. One junction end does not reproduce the germline sequence, and a read error may be involved. The V call is TRBV6-5, the J call TRBJ1-5; possible D gene TRBD1, 5 bases. There are 12 residues in the CDR3. Per the germline V gene, CDR1 is MNHEY and CDR2 is SVGAGI. The CDR3 here is CASRATGQPQHF. DNA for the CDR3: TGTGCTAGCAGGGCAACGGGTCAGCCCCAGCATTTT.

This clonotype was seen repeatedly, ten times or more. The chain couples TRBV11-2 to TRBJ2-5; 8 bases agree with TRBD2. V lost 0 bases to trimming and J lost 2 bases; unmatched junction nucleotides: 2. CDR3 size: 15 residues. Germline lookup yields CDR1 SGHAT and CDR2 FQNNGV. CDR3: CASSLDRGGQETQYF. The CDR3 coding sequence is TGTGCCAGCAGCTTAGATCGGGGGGGACAAGAGACCCAGTACTTC.

This clonotype was detected ten times or more. The gene calls are TRBV7-2 and TRBJ2-7; D gene ambiguous. The CDR3 length is 14 residues. Trimming cost V 2 bases and J 3 bases, with 11 bases left between them. Germline V CDR1 and CDR2: SGHTA, FQGNSA. CDR3 DNA sequence: TGTGCCAGCAGCTTACGTTCAACTTTCTACGAGCAGTACTTC. It specifies CASSLRSTFYEQYF.

This clonotype appeared many times. The rearrangement joins TRBV3-1 to TRBJ1-1; a possible D gene is TRBD1 (6 bases). This CDR3 region has 13 residues. V was pared by 0 bases and J by 5 bases, with 7 bases between. Germline V gene lookup returns CDR1 LGHDT and CDR2 YNNKEL (reference sequence). The CDR3 protein is CASSQDTGTEAFF. The CDR3 DNA is TGTGCCAGCAGCCAAGATACAGGGACTGAAGCTTTCTTT.

This clonotype was recorded at least ten times. The V call is TRBV7-2, the J call TRBJ2-2, with TRBD1 identical over 7 bases. The CDR3 has 15 residues. Germline V gene lookup returns CDR1 SGHTA and CDR2 FQGNSA. Trimming cost V 3 bases and J 3 bases; bases outside gene matches: 4. This CDR3 is CASSLDRRHTGELFF. The CDR3 nucleotides read TGTGCCAGCAGCTTGGACAGGCGACACACCGGGGAGCTGTTTTTT.

Ten or more counts support this clonotype. The chain combines TRBV27 with TRBJ2-7; tentatively, D is TRBD2 (7 bases). There are 19 residues in the CDR3. Looked up from germline, CDR1 is MNHEY and CDR2 is SMNVEV (reference sequence). V was cut by 0 bases and J by 5 bases, with 26 bases left in between. DNA of the CDR3: TGTGCCAGCAGTTTATCTAGGGGGAGAGGGGGGGGGCCTTGGAACGAGCAGTACTTC. Translating gives CASSLSRGRGGGPWNEQYF.